The 8 T cell receptor beta chains listed next were all sequenced from one sample in a study of shared T cell receptors in the human thymus. TCRdb keeps only in-frame clones here, not all; method: immunoSEQ multiplex PCR. The table lists hundreds of thousands of clones, around 87% of them singletons, with under 0.01% in the top ten. The same data also contributed to another study, on human thymus T cells.

The sequenced sample consisted of thymocytes. The source of these receptors is a boy in the first two years of life with a congenital heart defect.

The V and J genes are TRBV27 and TRBJ2-3; tentative D call: TRBD2 (5 bases). CDR1 is MNHEY and CDR2 is SMNVEV in the germline V gene (reference sequence). Trimming took off 0 bases at V and 3 bases at J, with 10 bases between the two ends. CDR3 size: 15 residues. In nucleotides, the CDR3 is TGTGCCAGCAGTTTATCGATTTGGAGGACAGATACGCAGTATTTT. This codes for CASSLSIWRTDTQYF.

This clone was observed once. The V gene is TRBV28, the J gene TRBJ2-3, with 15 bases matching TRBD2. Unmatched junction bases numbered 23, after V lost 8 bases and J lost 2 bases. The CDR3 extends over 22 amino acids. CDR1 and CDR2 (germline): MDHEN, SYDVKM. The CDR3 region is CASSTDPRGLAGGSRDTDTQYF. DNA for the CDR3: TGTGCCAGCTCCACCGATCCCCGGGGACTAGCGGGAGGAAGTCGGGACACAGATACGCAGTATTTT.

V is TRBV4-3 and J is TRBJ1-4; 7 bases map to TRBD1. The CDR3 is 16 amino acids. Losses at the gene ends were 4 bases for V and 0 bases for J; bases not matched to a gene: 5. CDR1 is LGHNA, CDR2 YSLEER, per germline. Written as DNA, the CDR3 is TGCGCCAGCAGCCTTCGGACAGGCGCAACTAATGAAAAACTGTTTTTT. The encoded protein is CASSLRTGATNEKLFF.

V gene TRBV4-3 combines with J gene TRBJ1-2; D not resolved. Germline CDR1 reads LGHNA; CDR2 reads YSLEER. The V end lost 3 bases, the J end lost 8 bases, and 13 bases lay between the germline ends. There are 13 residues in the CDR3. CDR3 nucleotides: TGCGCCAGCAGCCACCTGGAGGGTCTAGGCTACACCTTC. Translation: CASSHLEGLGYTF.

The chain recombines TRBV27 with TRBJ1-2, with 10 nucleotides matching TRBD1. Trimming at V came to 3 bases and at J to 5 bases, leaving 6 bases not matched to a gene. CDR3 length equals 15 residues. CDR1 and CDR2 from the germline V gene are MNHEY and SMNVEV (reference sequence). In nucleotides, the CDR3 is TGTGCCAGCAGTTTGGCCCGGGACAGGGGTTATGGCTACACCTTC. It translates to CASSLARDRGYGYTF.

V usage is TRBV5-1 and J usage is TRBJ1-3, with D possibly TRBD1 on 6 matching bases. V shed 0 bases and J shed 2 bases, with 24 bases lying between them. This CDR3 is built from 20 residues. Germline V gene lookup returns CDR1 SGHRS and CDR2 YFSETQ. The CDR3 nucleotides read TGCGCCAGCAGCTTGGGGGGGCTCACTCTGGGCCGAAACACTGGAAACACCATATATTTT. Its protein is CASSLGGLTLGRNTGNTIYF.

The chain is built from TRBV5-5 and TRBJ1-1; 8 bases fit TRBD1. Germline CDR1 is SGHKS and CDR2 is YYEKEE (reference sequence). The length of the CDR3 is 15 residues. V lost 1 base to trimming and J lost 8 bases; unmatched junction nucleotides: 10. CDR3 DNA: TGTGCCAGCAGCTTGCAGGGGGCCGCGCCCCAAGAAGCTTTCTTT. Protein product: CASSLQGAAPQEAFF.

Remarks on this clone: Additional DNA sequences in this sample encode the identical CDR3. The chain is built from TRBV6-5 and TRBJ1-6; D gene unclear. The CDR3 length is 14 residues. Trimming stripped 0 bases from V and 10 bases from J, with 10 bases between. The germline gives CDR1 MNHEY, CDR2 SVGAGI. The CDR3 is CASSYSNAASPLHF. Written as DNA, the CDR3 is TGTGCCAGCAGTTACTCGAATGCGGCCTCACCCCTCCACTTT.